This T cell receptor (beta chain) was identified in a study of early T cells in non-severe SARS-CoV-2 infection. One entry per CDR3 protein, called by TCRdb with MiXCR from the 5' RACE reads. The table lists some 35,000 distinct CDR3 sequences, less than 6.5% of them singletons. V lost 2 bases to trimming and J lost 4 bases, with 6 bases between them. Germline-derived CDR1 and CDR2 are LGHNA and YSLEER. The CDR3 has 14 residues. This TCR was recovered from an adult who was a healthcare worker with PCR-confirmed SARS-CoV-2 infection or an uninfected control (not recorded which). Sequenced sample: whole blood. The chain carries TRBV4-3 and TRBJ2-6; D gene ambiguous. The CDR3 reads CASSQTLGANVLTF. For the CDR3, the DNA is TGCGCCAGCAGCCAAACCCTAGGGGCCAACGTCCTGACTTTC.